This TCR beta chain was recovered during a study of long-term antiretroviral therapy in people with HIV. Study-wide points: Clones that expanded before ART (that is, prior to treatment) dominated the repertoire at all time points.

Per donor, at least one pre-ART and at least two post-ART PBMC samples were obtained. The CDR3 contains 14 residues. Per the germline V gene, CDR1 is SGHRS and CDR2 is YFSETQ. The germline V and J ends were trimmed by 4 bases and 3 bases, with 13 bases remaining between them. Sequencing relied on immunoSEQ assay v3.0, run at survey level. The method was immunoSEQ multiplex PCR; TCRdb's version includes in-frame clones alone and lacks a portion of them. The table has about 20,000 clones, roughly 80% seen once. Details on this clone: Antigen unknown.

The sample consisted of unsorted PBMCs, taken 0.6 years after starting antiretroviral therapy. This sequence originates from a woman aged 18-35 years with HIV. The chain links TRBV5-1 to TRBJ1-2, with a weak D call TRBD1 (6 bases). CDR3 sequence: CASSDSGTYYGYTF. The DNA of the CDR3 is TGCGCCAGCAGCGATTCCGGGACATACTATGGCTACACCTTC.